These 24 T cell receptor beta chains were sequenced from one sample in a study of blood T cell repertoires in COVID-19. Generated by immunoSEQ multiplex PCR, the TCRdb table keeps only in-frame clones and is missing some. The table shows 120,000 or so clones, with approximately 71% occurring only once. Sequences were obtained from peripheral blood. Receptors were obtained from an older woman with acute or convalescent COVID-19.

The chain combines TRBV6-6 with TRBJ2-3; possibly TRBD1 for D (6 bases). This CDR3 spans 13 amino acids. Germline CDR1 is MNHNY and CDR2 is SVGAGI (reference sequence). Trimming took 8 bases from V and 2 from J, leaving 11 bases between them. The CDR3 here is CASQSGDTDTQYF. The DNA for the CDR3 is TGTGCCAGCCAATCAGGGGACACAGATACGCAGTATTTT.

This chain uses TRBV6-5 with TRBJ1-2; TRBD1 matches 8 bases. The CDR3 runs 14 residues. The trim removed 6 bases at V and 4 bases at J, leaving 7 bases unmatched. CDR1 MNHEY and CDR2 SVGAGI come from the germline V gene. This chain's CDR3 is CASRRGQGIYGYTF. For the CDR3, the DNA is TGTGCCAGCAGGCGCGGACAGGGAATCTATGGCTACACCTTC.

The chain carries TRBV5-6 and TRBJ1-2, with D uncertain. CDR1 SGHDT and CDR2 YYEEEE come from the germline V gene. This CDR3 contains 13 residues. Between the trimmed V and J ends, which lost 0 bases and 4 bases, there was a span of 7 bases. This CDR3 is CASSLERGYGYTF. The CDR3 region has the DNA TGTGCCAGCAGCTTGGAAAGAGGCTATGGCTACACCTTC.

J is TRBJ2-1 and V is TRBV28; a weak D match, TRBD1 (5 bases). There are 15 residues in the CDR3. V was trimmed by 3 bases and J by 0 bases, leaving 9 bases between them. Germline lookup yields CDR1 MDHEN and CDR2 SYDVKM. CDR3 coding DNA: TGTGCCAGCAGTTTGGGGCGGTCCTCCTACAATGAGCAGTTCTTC. Translation gives CASSLGRSSYNEQFF.

The genes are TRBV4-3 and TRBJ1-6, with 7 bases that match TRBD1. The CDR3 is made up of 18 amino acids. The ends lost 1 base at V and 5 bases at J; junction bases unmatched: 11. CDR1 is LGHNA and CDR2 is YSLEER in the germline V gene. The CDR3: CASSQAVPSDRHNSPLHF. CDR3 bases: TGCGCCAGCAGCCAAGCGGTACCCTCGGACAGGCATAATTCACCCCTCCACTTT.

The rearrangement uses TRBV6-5 and TRBJ2-5; D is unresolved. The CDR3 consists of 13 residues. The V gene's germline CDR1 is MNHEY and CDR2 SVGAGI. V was clipped by 2 bases and J by 5 bases, with 9 bases between them. The CDR3 region is CASSYQSSETQYF. CDR3 DNA sequence: TGTGCCAGCAGTTACCAGTCGTCGGAGACCCAGTACTTC.

This chain connects TRBV27 to TRBJ2-3; 8 bases are a match to TRBD2. The length of the CDR3 is 15 residues. Germline V CDR1 and CDR2: MNHEY, SMNVEV (reference sequence). The V and J ends lost 6 bases and 8 bases, in that order; junction bases with no gene match: 13. CDR3 DNA sequence: TGTGCCAGCAGCCCGAGCGGGAGAGGGCGGGCTACGCAGTATTTT. Translation gives CASSPSGRGRATQYF.

The rearrangement uses TRBV6-5 and TRBJ2-3, with 7 bases lining up with TRBD1. With V trimmed by 4 bases and J by 4 bases, 8 bases remained unmatched. The germline gives CDR1 MNHEY, CDR2 SVGAGI. This CDR3 contains 15 residues. CDR3 nucleotide sequence: TGTGCCAGCAGTTCCGTTGGGACAGTGGCAGATACGCAGTATTTT. Its translation is CASSSVGTVADTQYF.

The V call is TRBV2, the J call TRBJ2-1; 11 bases match TRBD2. The CDR3 sequence is 15 residues long. Trimming at V came to 4 bases and at J to 7 bases, leaving 6 bases not matched to a gene. Germline V gene sequence: CDR1 SNHLY, CDR2 FYNNEI. The CDR3 region has the DNA TGTGCCAGCAGTGGGGAACTAGCGGGAGTAAATGAGCAGTTCTTC. Protein product: CASSGELAGVNEQFF.

In its sample, this clone was seen once. The V gene is TRBV7-9, the J gene TRBJ2-6; D unclear. The V and J ends lost 2 bases and 0 bases respectively, with 14 bases between them. From germline, CDR1 is SEHNR and CDR2 FQNEAQ (reference sequence). This CDR3 region has 18 residues. The CDR3 region is CASSLRPRGLSGANVLTF. The DNA of the CDR3 is TGTGCCAGCAGCTTACGGCCTCGCGGCCTCTCTGGGGCCAACGTCCTGACTTTC. The full variable domain, in which reference TRBV7-9 and TRBJ2-6 provide the parts outside the CDR3, is DTGVSQNPRHKITKRGQNVTFRCDPISEHNRLYWYRQTLGQGPEFLTYFQNEAQLEKSRLLSDRFSAERPKGSFSTLEIQRTEQGDSAMYLCASSLRPRGLSGANVLTFGAGSRLTVL.

This chain connects TRBV5-1 to TRBJ1-2; D gene uncertain. V lost 5 bases and J lost 2, with 7 bases in between. The CDR3 contains 12 residues. CDR1 and CDR2 from the germline V gene are SGHRS and YFSETQ. CDR3 nucleotides: TGCGCCAGCAGTCAAGCGAACTATGGCTACACCTTC. This codes for CASSQANYGYTF.

V usage is TRBV14 and J usage is TRBJ2-3, with TRBD2 matching 10 bases. Germline CDR1 reads SGHDN; CDR2 reads FVKESK. The CDR3 runs 16 residues. The V segment lost 3 bases and the J segment 0 bases; nucleotides outside the gene matches: 3. CDR3 residues: CASSQRLAGSTDTQYF. The CDR3 DNA follows: TGTGCCAGCAGCCAGCGACTAGCGGGTAGCACAGATACGCAGTATTTT.

V is TRBV5-1 and J is TRBJ2-1; D unclear. Germline CDR1 and CDR2: SGHRS and YFSETQ. Trimming left V 4 bases short and J 4 bases short, with 18 bases between. This CDR3 is 16 amino acids long. CDR3 coding DNA: TGCGCCAGCAGCCCTCCTCGGAGCGCGAGTTACAATGAGCAGTTCTTC. Translating it yields CASSPPRSASYNEQFF.

V is TRBV27 and J is TRBJ2-3; 11 bases match TRBD2. In germline, CDR1 is MNHEY, CDR2 SMNVEV (reference sequence). The CDR3 covers 16 residues. Germline trimming cut 6 bases from V and 2 bases from J; bases unmatched to any gene: 7. This chain's CDR3 is CASSRTLAGDTDTQYF. CDR3 coding DNA: TGTGCCAGCAGCCGTACACTAGCGGGGGACACAGATACGCAGTATTTT.

The genes are TRBV28 and TRBJ2-3; 9 bases are shared with TRBD1. CDR1 is MDHEN and CDR2 is SYDVKM in the germline V gene. The CDR3 loop spans 14 amino acids. The junction had 5 bases not matched to a gene; V was cut back by 2 bases and J by 8 bases. For the CDR3, the DNA is TGTGCCAGCAGTTTAGGACAGGGGATAGGTACGCAGTATTTT. It is translated as CASSLGQGIGTQYF.

The V gene is TRBV21-1, the J gene TRBJ2-5; whether TRBD1, the table's D call, matches the DNA was not checked. TRBV21-1 is given as a pseudogene. The CDR3 is 13 amino acids. CDR3: CASSKGPGETQYF. As DNA, the CDR3 is TGTGCCAGCAGCAAAGGCCCAGGAGAGACCCAGTACTTC.

The V and J genes are TRBV20-1 and TRBJ2-7; D is uncertain. V was trimmed by 5 bases and J by 3 bases, leaving 8 bases between them. Germline values: CDR1 DFQATT, CDR2 SNEGSKA (reference sequence). The CDR3 is made up of 11 amino acids. DNA of the CDR3: TGCAGTGCTCAGGATAACTACGAGCAGTACTTC. Protein: CSAQDNYEQYF.

The chain carries TRBV9 and TRBJ2-6; no definite D call. V gave up 5 bases and J gave up 4 bases, with 10 bases separating them. Germline V lookup: CDR1 SGDLS, CDR2 YYNGEE. The CDR3 loop spans 14 amino acids. CDR3 sequence: CASSFRRGANVLTF. Written as DNA, the CDR3 is TGTGCCAGCAGTTTCCGCCGGGGGGCCAACGTCCTGACTTTC.

This chain joins TRBV29-1 and TRBJ1-2; 7 nucleotides agree with TRBD1. The CDR3 extends over 13 amino acids. Looked up from germline, CDR1 is SQVTM and CDR2 is ANQGSEA. J lost 4 bases, V lost 3 bases, and 5 bases had no gene match. The CDR3 protein is CSVDLGQRYGYTF. In nucleotides, the CDR3 is TGCAGCGTTGACTTGGGACAGCGCTATGGCTACACCTTC.

This chain connects TRBV11-3 to TRBJ2-3, with D perhaps TRBD1 (5 bases). V was clipped by 3 bases and J by 2 bases, with 12 bases between them. The CDR3 length is 15 residues. Germline CDR1 and CDR2: SGHNT and YENEEA. This CDR3 reads CASSFSMTDTDTQYF. CDR3 DNA: TGTGCCAGCAGCTTTTCCATGACAGACACAGATACGCAGTATTTT.

This clone occurred a few times. The chain uses TRBV6-5 and TRBJ1-3; 9 nucleotides line up with TRBD1. The CDR3 runs to 16 residues. V lost 0 bases to trimming and J lost 2 bases; unmatched junction nucleotides: 2. Germline CDR1 and CDR2: MNHEY and SVGAGI. The CDR3 region has the DNA TGTGCCAGCAGTTACTCGGGGACAGGGACTGGAAACACCATATATTTT. As protein: CASSYSGTGTGNTIYF.

The J gene is TRBJ2-1, the V gene TRBV27, with D possibly being TRBD2 (5 bases). The germline V gene encodes CDR1 MNHEY and CDR2 SMNVEV (reference sequence). This CDR3 is 16 amino acids long. The V gene lost 5 bases and the J gene lost 0 bases, with 14 bases spanning the gap. The chain's CDR3 is CASSPGLPSSYNEQFF. In DNA, the CDR3 is TGTGCCAGCAGTCCTGGACTCCCAAGCTCCTACAATGAGCAGTTCTTC.

The rearrangement links TRBV27 to TRBJ1-1; 10 nucleotides match TRBD1. The CDR3 extends over 16 amino acids. Per the germline V gene, CDR1 is MNHEY and CDR2 is SMNVEV (reference sequence). Trimming cost V 1 base and J 1 base; bases outside gene matches: 3. Here the CDR3 reads CASSLWGTGENTEAFF. The CDR3 DNA reads TGTGCCAGCAGTTTATGGGGGACAGGGGAGAACACTGAAGCTTTCTTT.

The chain combines TRBV5-4 with TRBJ1-2, with TRBD1 identical over 7 bases. The CDR3 is 16 residues long. V lost 0 bases and J lost 4; bases outside the gene matches: 9. Germline loops: CDR1 SGHNT, CDR2 YYREEE (reference sequence). CDR3 nucleotide sequence: TGTGCCAGCAGCTTGGTTGGAAGGGGGCGCGGCTATGGCTACACCTTC. Amino acids: CASSLVGRGRGYGYTF.